A selection of T cell receptor beta chains follows, all from one sample in a study of T-cell reconstitution after alpha-beta-depleted transplantation in children. TCRdb called the PCR reads again in MiXCR, with one record for every CDR3 protein. The sample holds about 270,000 distinct CDR3 sequences, 9.5% to 10% seen once. This specimen consisted of PBMCs from the stem cell graft donor, obtained from the stem cell graft. The receptors stem from a human donor who donated a stem cell graft to a child with SCID. CDR3s include the opening cysteine and the closing phenylalanine or tryptophan. Fields, in order: clone size, V gene, J gene, D gene, CDR3 DNA, CDR3 protein. A D gene is named only where the DNA matches it firmly. Clone size is stated in some rows and not others, as once, few, many or a class when expanded.

>many|TRBV10-3|TRBJ2-3|TRBD2
TGTGCCATCAGTGGGAGACTAGCGGGGGGAAGCACAGATACGCAGTATTTT
CAISGRLAGGSTDTQYF
>.|TRBV10-3|TRBJ2-3|.
TGTGCCACACAGAGTAGCACAGATACGCAGTATTTT
CATQSSTDTQYF
>many|TRBV27|TRBJ1-1|.
TGTGCCAGCAGCCTTTACAGGAACACTGAAGCTTTCTTT
CASSLYRNTEAFF
>.|TRBV7-9|TRBJ1-3|TRBD1
TGTGCCAGCGGTGGGACAGTCTCTGGAAACACCATATATTTT
CASGGTVSGNTIYF
>.|TRBV25-1|TRBJ2-1|TRBD1
TGTGCCAGCGCCCCGGGACAGGGCTCCTACAATGAGCAGTTCTTC
CASAPGQGSYNEQFF
>few|TRBV12-5|TRBJ2-2|.
TGTGCTAGTGGTTCCCGGGCTACCGGGGAGCTGTTTTTT
CASGSRATGELFF
>many|TRBV6-1|TRBJ1-1|.
TGTGCCAGCAGTCAAACCAGGGGTGAAGCTTTCTTT
CASSQTRGEAFF
>many|TRBV12-3/TRBV12-4|TRBJ2-7|TRBD1
TGTGCCAGCAGTCCAGGACAGGGATTCAGCTCCTACGAGCAGTACTTC
CASSPGQGFSSYEQYF
>.|TRBV5-1|TRBJ1-1|.
TGCGCCAGCAGCTTGGGAGGGTTGCAAACTGAAGCTTTCTTT
CASSLGGLQTEAFF
>.|TRBV5-1|TRBJ2-3|.
TGCGCCAGCAGCTTGGCAGGGTGGACAGATACGCAGTATTTT
CASSLAGWTDTQYF